A single sample gave rise to the 18 T cell receptor beta chains below, sequenced in a study of OX40 agonist ivuxolimab in advanced cancers. The table came from immunoSEQ multiplex PCR; TCRdb's copy has only in-frame clones and leaves some out. The sample contains around 30,000 clones, over 80% of which appear only once. The sample consisted of CD4+ or CD8+ T cells sorted from blood, taken in a trial of the OX40 agonist ivuxolimab. The receptors were sampled from an adult with an advanced solid tumor such as melanoma, head and neck, liver or kidney cancer.

The V call is TRBV20-1, the J call TRBJ1-2, with D hard to call. CDR1 and CDR2 from the germline V gene are DFQATT and SNEGSKA (reference sequence). The CDR3 sequence is 9 residues long. V lost 7 bases and J lost 4, with 4 bases in between. The CDR3 DNA sequence: TGCAGTGTAGTCTATGGCTACACCTTC. As protein: CSVVYGYTF.

CDR3 nucleotides: TGTGCCAGCAGTCCCCGGACGGCAGATACGCAGTATTTT. It yields the protein CASSPRTADTQYF. The V call is TRBV27, the J call TRBJ2-3; unclear D gene. CDR1 and CDR2 (germline): MNHEY, SMNVEV (reference sequence). This CDR3 is built from 13 residues. V lost 5 bases to trimming and J lost 4 bases, with 10 bases between them.

This chain uses TRBV30 with TRBJ1-2; 10 bases line up with TRBD1. This CDR3 region has 14 residues. Trimming took 5 bases from V and 5 from J; bases not matched to a gene: 8. The germline gives CDR1 GTSNPN, CDR2 SVGIG (reference sequence). The CDR3 region has the DNA TGTGCCTGGTACCCGGGACAGGGGATTTATGGCTACACCTTC. Its translation is CAWYPGQGIYGYTF.

The chain is built from TRBV7-9 and TRBJ1-1; D is possibly TRBD1 (5 bases). The germline V gene has CDR1 SEHNR and CDR2 FQNEAQ (reference sequence). V shed 6 bases and J shed 6 bases, with 17 bases lying between them. There are 14 residues in the CDR3. The CDR3 DNA follows: TGTGCCAGCAGAGACTCCGGGGGTGTACCTGAAGCTTTCTTT. Translation: CASRDSGGVPEAFF. Filled out from reference TRBV7-9 and TRBJ1-1, the complete variable domain reads DTGVSQNPRHKITKRGQNVTFRCDPISEHNRLYWYRQTLGQGPEFLTYFQNEAQLEKSRLLSDRFSAERPKGSFSTLEIQRTEQGDSAMYLCASRDSGGVPEAFFGQGTRLTVV.

Only one count was recorded for this clone. The V and J genes are TRBV28 and TRBJ1-1, with TRBD1 identical over 7 bases. This CDR3 contains 13 residues. The germline V gene has CDR1 MDHEN and CDR2 SYDVKM. Trimming took 3 bases from V and 12 from J; bases not matched to a gene: 10. The CDR3 nucleotides read TGTGCCAGCAGTTTTTCCGCGACAGGGAGGACTTTCTTT. Protein product: CASSFSATGRTFF.

As DNA, the CDR3 is TGTGCCAGCAGTTTATGGGGGACTGGAAACACCATATATTTT. Translating gives CASSLWGTGNTIYF. J is TRBJ1-3 and V is TRBV28; D remains ambiguous. CDR3 length: 14 residues. Per the germline V gene, CDR1 is MDHEN and CDR2 is SYDVKM. The V and J ends lost 0 bases and 2 bases respectively, with 5 bases between them.

The chain joins TRBV11-2 to TRBJ1-1, with 8 nucleotides matching TRBD1. CDR1 and CDR2 from the germline V gene are SGHAT and FQNNGV. V lost 5 bases to trimming and J lost 6 bases; unmatched junction nucleotides: 8. This CDR3 is built from 14 residues. The CDR3 bases are TGTGCCAGCAGCCTCCCGGACAGGGCGGCTGAAGCTTTCTTT. Its translation: CASSLPDRAAEAFF.

Turning to this clone: Sequence at one end of the junction differs from germline and may be a read error. The rearrangement uses TRBV6-1 and TRBJ1-2; D not certain. The V gene's germline CDR1 is MNHNS and CDR2 SASEGT. The CDR3 length is 15 residues. CDR3 residues: CASSDADNPYYSYTF. CDR3 nucleotide sequence: TGTGCCAGCAGTGATGCAGACAATCCGTACTATAGCTACACCTTC.

The J gene is TRBJ2-7, the V gene TRBV5-1; 7 positions agree with TRBD1. Per germline, CDR1 SGHRS and CDR2 YFSETQ. The CDR3 runs 13 residues. Unmatched junction bases numbered 3, after V lost 3 bases and J lost 3 bases. Here the CDR3 reads CASSSGQSYEQYF. CDR3 nucleotide sequence: TGCGCCAGCAGCTCGGGACAGAGCTACGAGCAGTACTTC.

The CDR3 loop is CASSPLGSFSNEQFF. The CDR3, as DNA: TGTGCCAGCAGCCCCTTAGGGTCCTTTTCCAATGAGCAGTTCTTC. The V gene is TRBV14, the J gene TRBJ2-1; no firm D call. This CDR3 has 15 amino acids. Trimming took 4 bases from V and 6 from J, leaving 16 bases between them. Germline values: CDR1 SGHDN, CDR2 FVKESK.

This chain links TRBV2 with TRBJ2-7; the D gene is possibly TRBD2 (6 bases). Germline V gene sequence: CDR1 SNHLY, CDR2 FYNNEI. This CDR3 comprises 10 residues. With 6 bases removed from V and 9 bases from J, the gap between germline ends came to 9 bases. The CDR3 nucleotides are TGTGCCAGCAGGGGGACTTGGCAGTACTTC. As protein: CASRGTWQYF.

The gene calls are TRBV6-1 and TRBJ1-2; 8 bases are a match to TRBD1. V was clipped by 2 bases and J by 4 bases; unmatched bases: 9. CDR3 length: 16 amino acids. CDR1 MNHNS and CDR2 SASEGT come from the germline V gene. As DNA, the CDR3 is TGTGCCAGCAGTGAATATCGGACAGGGACGGGCTATGGCTACACCTTC. This encodes CASSEYRTGTGYGYTF.

The V call is TRBV9, the J call TRBJ2-5; TRBD1 aligns across 10 bases. The CDR3 runs to 16 residues. Germline V lookup: CDR1 SGDLS, CDR2 YYNGEE. V shed 4 bases, J shed 0 bases, and the junction held 6 bases outside the gene matches. Written as DNA, the CDR3 is TGTGCCAGCAGCCATCCGGGACAGGGGTACCAAGAGACCCAGTACTTC. This encodes CASSHPGQGYQETQYF.

About this clone: The junction differs from germline at one of its ends, possibly a read error. This rearrangement joins TRBV6-1 to TRBJ2-6, with D possibly matching TRBD1 (5 bases). This CDR3 has 14 amino acids. Germline-derived CDR1 and CDR2 are MNHNS and SASEGT. The CDR3 reads CASSEAGGASVLTF. CDR3 coding DNA: TGTGCCAGCAGTGAAGCGGGTGGGGCCAGCGTCCTGACTTTC.

This clone was observed at least ten times. The rearrangement joins TRBV11-2 to TRBJ2-7; D might be TRBD1 (6 bases). The V and J ends lost 3 bases and 3 bases respectively, with 15 bases between them. The germline V gene has CDR1 SGHAT and CDR2 FQNNGV. The CDR3 extends over 15 amino acids. CDR3 amino acids: CASSLGVGQYYEQYF. The CDR3 DNA is TGTGCCAGCAGCTTGGGGGTCGGACAGTACTACGAGCAGTACTTC.

The rearrangement uses TRBV9 and TRBJ2-7, with 9 bases identical to TRBD1. Germline trimming cut 3 bases from V and 2 bases from J; bases unmatched to any gene: 12. CDR3 length: 17 amino acids. The germline gives CDR1 SGDLS, CDR2 YYNGEE. This CDR3 is CASSAGPGTGSPYEQYF. The CDR3 nucleotides are TGTGCCAGCAGCGCAGGCCCCGGGACAGGGAGTCCCTACGAGCAGTACTTC.

The chain joins TRBV6-1 to TRBJ1-1, with D uncertain. There are 11 residues in the CDR3. V was pared by 5 bases and J by 5 bases, with 6 bases between. Per germline, CDR1 MNHNS and CDR2 SASEGT. The CDR3 nucleotides are TGTGCCAGCAGTCTTGGTACTGAAGCTTTCTTT. Its translation: CASSLGTEAFF.

The chain uses TRBV7-2 and TRBJ2-1; TRBD1 aligns across 10 bases. After removal of 5 bases from V and 9 bases from J, the junction contained 10 bases not matched to a gene. CDR1 is SGHTA, CDR2 FQGNSA, per germline. The CDR3 has 15 amino acids. DNA for the CDR3: TGTGCCAGCAGCCCCATCGACAGGGGGCTAGGTGAGCAGTTCTTC. The encoded protein is CASSPIDRGLGEQFF. Looking up the rest from reference TRBV7-2 and TRBJ2-1 gives the full variable domain: GAGVSQSPSNKVTEKGKDVELRCDPISGHTALYWYRQSLGQGLEFLIYFQGNSAPDKSGLPSDRFSAERTGGSVSTLTIQRTQQEDSAVYLCASSPIDRGLGEQFFGPGTRLTVL.